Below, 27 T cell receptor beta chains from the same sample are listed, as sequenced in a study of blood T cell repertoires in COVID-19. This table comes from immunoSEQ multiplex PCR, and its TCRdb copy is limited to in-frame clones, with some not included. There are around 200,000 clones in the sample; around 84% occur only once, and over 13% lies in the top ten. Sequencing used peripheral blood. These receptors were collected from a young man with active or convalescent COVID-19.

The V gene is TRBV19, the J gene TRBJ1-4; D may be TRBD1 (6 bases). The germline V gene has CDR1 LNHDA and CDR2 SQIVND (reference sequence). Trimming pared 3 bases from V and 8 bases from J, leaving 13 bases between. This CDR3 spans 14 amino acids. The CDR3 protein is CASSIQGLGEKLFF. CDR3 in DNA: TGTGCCAGTAGTATTCAGGGGTTAGGGGAAAAACTGTTTTTT. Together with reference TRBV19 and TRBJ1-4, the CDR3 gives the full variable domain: DGGITQSPKYLFRKEGQNVTLSCEQNLNHDAMYWYRQDPGQGLRLIYYSQIVNDFQKGDIAEGYSVSREKKESFPLTVTSAQKNPTAFYLCASSIQGLGEKLFFGSGTQLSVL.

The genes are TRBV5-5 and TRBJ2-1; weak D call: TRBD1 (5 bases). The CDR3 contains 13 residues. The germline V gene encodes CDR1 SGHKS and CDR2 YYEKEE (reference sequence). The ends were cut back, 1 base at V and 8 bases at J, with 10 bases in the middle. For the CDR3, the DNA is TGTGCCAGCAGCTTGTTACAGGATCATGAGCAGTTCTTC. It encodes CASSLLQDHEQFF.

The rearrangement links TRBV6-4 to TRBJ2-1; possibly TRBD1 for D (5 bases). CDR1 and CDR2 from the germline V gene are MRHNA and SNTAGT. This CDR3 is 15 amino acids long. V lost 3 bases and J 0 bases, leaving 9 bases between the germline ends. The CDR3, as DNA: TGTGCCAGCAGTGAATCCAGGGTCTCCTACAATGAGCAGTTCTTC. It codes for CASSESRVSYNEQFF.

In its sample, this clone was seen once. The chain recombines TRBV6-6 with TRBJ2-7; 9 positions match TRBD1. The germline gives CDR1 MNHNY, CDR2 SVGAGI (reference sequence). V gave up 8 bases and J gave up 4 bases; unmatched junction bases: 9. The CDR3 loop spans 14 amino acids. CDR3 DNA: TGTGCCAGCCGTCCCGGGACAGGGCGATACGAGCAGTACTTC. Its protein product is CASRPGTGRYEQYF.

In DNA form, the CDR3 reads TGCGCCAGCAGCCAAGATGTAGGAGGAGGCGGGGAGCTGTTTTTT. It encodes CASSQDVGGGGELFF. The chain joins TRBV4-3 to TRBJ2-2; D possibly corresponds to TRBD2 (5 bases). The V end lost 0 bases, the J end lost 7 bases, and 12 bases lay between the germline ends. The CDR3 runs 15 residues. CDR1 LGHNA and CDR2 YSLEER come from the germline V gene.

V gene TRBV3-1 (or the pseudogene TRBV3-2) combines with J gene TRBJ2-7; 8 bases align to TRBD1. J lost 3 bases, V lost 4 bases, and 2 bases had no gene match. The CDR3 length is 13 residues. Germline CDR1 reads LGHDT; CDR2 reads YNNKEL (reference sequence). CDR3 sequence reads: CASSPGQGYEQYV. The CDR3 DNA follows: TGTGCCAGCAGCCCTGGACAGGGCTACGAGCAGTACGTC.

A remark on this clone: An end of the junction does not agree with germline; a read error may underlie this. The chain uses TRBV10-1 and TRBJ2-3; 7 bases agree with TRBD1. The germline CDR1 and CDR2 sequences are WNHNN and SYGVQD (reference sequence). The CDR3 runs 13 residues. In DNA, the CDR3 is TGCGCCAGCCGTGACAGGGACACAGATACGCAGTATTTT. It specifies CASRDRDTDTQYF.

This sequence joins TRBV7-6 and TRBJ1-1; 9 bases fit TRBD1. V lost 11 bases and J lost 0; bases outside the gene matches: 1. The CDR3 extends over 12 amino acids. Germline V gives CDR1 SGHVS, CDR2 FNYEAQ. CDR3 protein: CAGDRVNTEAFF. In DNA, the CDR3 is TGTGCCGGGGACAGGGTGAACACTGAAGCTTTCTTT.

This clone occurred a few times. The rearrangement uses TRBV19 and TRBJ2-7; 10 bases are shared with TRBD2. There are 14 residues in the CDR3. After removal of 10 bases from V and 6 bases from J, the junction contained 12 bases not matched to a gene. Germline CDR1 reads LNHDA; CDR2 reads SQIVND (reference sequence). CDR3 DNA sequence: TGTGCCACCGCTACTACGGGACTAGCGCCCGAGCAGTACTTC. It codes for CATATTGLAPEQYF.

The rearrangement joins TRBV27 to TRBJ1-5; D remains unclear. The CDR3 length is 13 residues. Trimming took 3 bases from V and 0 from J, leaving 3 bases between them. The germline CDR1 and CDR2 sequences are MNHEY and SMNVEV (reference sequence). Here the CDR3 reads CASSFYSNQPQHF. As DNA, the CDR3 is TGTGCCAGCAGTTTTTATAGCAATCAGCCCCAGCATTTT.

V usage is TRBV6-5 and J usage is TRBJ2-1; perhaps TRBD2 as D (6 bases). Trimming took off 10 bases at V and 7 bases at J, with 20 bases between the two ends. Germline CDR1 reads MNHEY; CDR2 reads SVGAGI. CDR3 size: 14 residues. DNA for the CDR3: TGTGCCACGGAAGGCAGGAGGGCTGGGAATGAGCAGTTCTTC. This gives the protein CATEGRRAGNEQFF.

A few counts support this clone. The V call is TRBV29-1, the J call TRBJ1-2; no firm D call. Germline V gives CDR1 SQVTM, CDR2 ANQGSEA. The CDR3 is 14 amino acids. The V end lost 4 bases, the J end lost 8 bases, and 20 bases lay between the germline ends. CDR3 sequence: CSVAAPEAARGYTF. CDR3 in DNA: TGCAGCGTTGCCGCCCCCGAGGCTGCTAGGGGCTACACCTTC. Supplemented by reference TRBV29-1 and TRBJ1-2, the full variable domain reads SAVISQKPSRDICQRGTSLTIQCQVDSQVTMMFWYRQQPGQSLTLIATANQGSEATYESGFVIDKFPISRPNLTFSTLTVSNMSPEDSSIYLCSVAAPEAARGYTFGSGTRLTVV.

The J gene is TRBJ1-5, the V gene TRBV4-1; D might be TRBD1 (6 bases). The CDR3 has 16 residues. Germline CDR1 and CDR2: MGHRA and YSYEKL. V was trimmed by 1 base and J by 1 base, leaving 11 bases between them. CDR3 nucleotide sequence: TGCGCCAGCAGCCAAGTTGGCAGGGGAAGCAATCAGCCCCAGCATTTT. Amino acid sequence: CASSQVGRGSNQPQHF.

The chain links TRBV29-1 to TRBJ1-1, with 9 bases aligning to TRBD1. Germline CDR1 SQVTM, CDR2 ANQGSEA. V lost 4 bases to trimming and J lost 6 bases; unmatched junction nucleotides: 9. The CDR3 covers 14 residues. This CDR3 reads CSVGKTGGVAEAFF. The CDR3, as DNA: TGCAGCGTTGGGAAGACAGGGGGTGTCGCTGAAGCTTTCTTT.

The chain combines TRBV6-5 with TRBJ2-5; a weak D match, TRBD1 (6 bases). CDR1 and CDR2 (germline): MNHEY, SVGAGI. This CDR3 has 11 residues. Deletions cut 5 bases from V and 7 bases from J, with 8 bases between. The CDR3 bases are TGTGCCAGCAGTAGAGGGGGGACCCAGTACTTC. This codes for CASSRGGTQYF.

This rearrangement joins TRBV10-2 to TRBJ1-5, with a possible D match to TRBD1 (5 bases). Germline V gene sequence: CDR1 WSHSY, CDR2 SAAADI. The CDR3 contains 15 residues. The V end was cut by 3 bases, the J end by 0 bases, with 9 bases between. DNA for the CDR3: TGCGCCAGCAGTGACGCAGGGTATAGCAATCAGCCCCAGCATTTT. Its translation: CASSDAGYSNQPQHF.

The CDR3 nucleotides read TGTGCCAGCAGCTCGCCGGAGATGGCGGGAGGCTCCTACGAGCAGTACTTC. It codes for CASSSPEMAGGSYEQYF. This chain joins TRBV5-4 and TRBJ2-7; 8 bases map to TRBD2. Germline assignment: CDR1 SGHNT and CDR2 YYREEE (reference sequence). The CDR3 loop spans 17 amino acids. The J segment lost 0 bases and the V segment lost 3 bases, leaving 11 bases of the junction unmatched. The whole variable domain, filled in from reference TRBV5-4 and TRBJ2-7, reads ETGVTQSPTHLIKTRGQQVTLRCSSQSGHNTVSWYQQALGQGPQFIFQYYREEENGRGNFPPRFSGLQFPNYSSELNVNALELDDSALYLCASSSPEMAGGSYEQYFGPGTRLTVT.

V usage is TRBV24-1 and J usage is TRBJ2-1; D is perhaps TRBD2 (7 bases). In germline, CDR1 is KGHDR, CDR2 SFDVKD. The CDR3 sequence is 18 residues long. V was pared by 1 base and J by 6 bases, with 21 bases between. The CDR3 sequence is CATSDFGGKRDNSNEQFF. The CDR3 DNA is TGTGCCACCAGTGATTTTGGGGGGAAGCGGGACAACTCCAATGAGCAGTTCTTC.

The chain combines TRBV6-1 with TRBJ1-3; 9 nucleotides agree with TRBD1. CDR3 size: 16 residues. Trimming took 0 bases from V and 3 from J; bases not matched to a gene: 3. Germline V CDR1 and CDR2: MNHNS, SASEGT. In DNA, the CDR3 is TGTGCCAGCAGTGAAGCTGGGACAGGGATTGGAAACACCATATATTTT. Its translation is CASSEAGTGIGNTIYF.

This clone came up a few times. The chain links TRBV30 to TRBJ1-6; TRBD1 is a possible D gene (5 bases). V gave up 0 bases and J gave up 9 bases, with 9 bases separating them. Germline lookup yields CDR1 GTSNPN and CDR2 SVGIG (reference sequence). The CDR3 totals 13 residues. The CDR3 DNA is TGTGCCTGGAGTGTACTGGGGGGTTCACCCCTCCACTTT. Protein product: CAWSVLGGSPLHF.

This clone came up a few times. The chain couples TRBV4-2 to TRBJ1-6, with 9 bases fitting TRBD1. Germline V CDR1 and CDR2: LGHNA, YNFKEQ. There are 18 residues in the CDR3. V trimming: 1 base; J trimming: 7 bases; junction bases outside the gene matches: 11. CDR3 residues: CASSQGGQGRLGNSPLHF. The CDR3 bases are TGTGCCAGCAGCCAAGGGGGACAGGGTAGGTTGGGAAATTCACCCCTCCACTTT.

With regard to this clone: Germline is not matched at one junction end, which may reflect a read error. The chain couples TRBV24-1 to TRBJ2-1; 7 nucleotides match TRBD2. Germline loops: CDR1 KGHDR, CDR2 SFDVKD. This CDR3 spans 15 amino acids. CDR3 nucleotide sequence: TGTGCCACCAGTGATTTCGGGGCGGGAGAGGGGAATTGGATCTTC. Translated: CATSDFGAGEGNWIF.

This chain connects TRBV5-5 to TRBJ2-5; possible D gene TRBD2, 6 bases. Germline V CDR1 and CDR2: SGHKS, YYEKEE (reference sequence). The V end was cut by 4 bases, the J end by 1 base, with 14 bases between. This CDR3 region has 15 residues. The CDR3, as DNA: TGTGCCAGCAGCCGACTGCTAGCGCCCCAAGAGACCCAGTACTTC. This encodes CASSRLLAPQETQYF. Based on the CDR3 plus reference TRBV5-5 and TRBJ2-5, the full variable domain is DAGVTQSPTHLIKTRGQQVTLRCSPISGHKSVSWYQQVLGQGPQFIFQYYEKEERGRGNFPDRFSARQFPNYSSELNVNALLLGDSALYLCASSRLLAPQETQYFGPGTRLLVL.

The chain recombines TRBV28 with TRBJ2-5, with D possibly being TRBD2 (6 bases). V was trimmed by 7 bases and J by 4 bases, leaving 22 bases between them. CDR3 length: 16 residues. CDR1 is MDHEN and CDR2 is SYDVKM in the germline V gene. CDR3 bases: TGTGCCAGCACCACGCCCGGGGGTCGGTTGAGAGAGACCCAGTACTTC. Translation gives CASTTPGGRLRETQYF.

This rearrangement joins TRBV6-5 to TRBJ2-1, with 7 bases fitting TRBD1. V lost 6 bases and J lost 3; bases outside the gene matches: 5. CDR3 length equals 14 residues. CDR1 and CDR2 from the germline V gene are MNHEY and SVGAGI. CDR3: CASSARQGYNEQFF. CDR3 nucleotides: TGTGCCAGCAGCGCACGACAGGGCTACAATGAGCAGTTCTTC.

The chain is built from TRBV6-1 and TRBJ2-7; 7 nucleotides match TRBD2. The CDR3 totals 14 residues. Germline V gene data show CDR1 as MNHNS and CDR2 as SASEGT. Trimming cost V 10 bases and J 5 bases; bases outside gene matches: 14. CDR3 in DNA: TGTGCCACTGCCTGGCGGGAGAGTGCCGACGAGCAGTACTTC. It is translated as CATAWRESADEQYF.

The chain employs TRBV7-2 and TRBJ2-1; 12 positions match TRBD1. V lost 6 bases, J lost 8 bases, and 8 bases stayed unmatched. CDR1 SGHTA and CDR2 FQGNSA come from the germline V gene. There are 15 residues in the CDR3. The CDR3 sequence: CASRMGQGAIDEQFF. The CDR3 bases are TGTGCCAGCAGGATGGGACAGGGGGCGATCGATGAGCAGTTCTTC. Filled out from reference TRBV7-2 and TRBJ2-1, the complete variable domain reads GAGVSQSPSNKVTEKGKDVELRCDPISGHTALYWYRQSLGQGLEFLIYFQGNSAPDKSGLPSDRFSAERTGGSVSTLTIQRTQQEDSAVYLCASRMGQGAIDEQFFGPGTRLTVL.